These T cell receptor beta chains were read from a single sample in a study of brain T cells in children with intractable seizures. Repertoires were generated with immunoSEQ multiplex PCR, while TCRdb's copy carries only in-frame clones and drops some. The sample records roughly 80,000 clones, under 95% being singletons. Sequencing used peripheral blood, obtained at surgery. The receptor set was obtained from a girl aged 2 to 9 with Rasmussen encephalitis and intractable seizures. Each CDR3 is given with its conserved first and last residue. D genes are given only for firm matches. Clone size is given for some rows only: seen once, a few or many times, or a class if the clone is expanded.

>TRBV9|TRBD2|TRBJ2-1|.
TGTGCCAGCAGCGTGACGGGGGGTGAGCAGTTCTTC
CASSVTGGEQFF
>TRBV19|TRBD2|TRBJ2-1|.
TGTGCCAGTAGTATAACGCGGGAGGGGCCCTCAAAGGGCAATGAGCAGTTCTTC
CASSITREGPSKGNEQFF
>TRBV3-1/TRBV3-2|.|TRBJ1-5|.
TGTGCCAGCAGCCAGGGGACGGGCAATCAGCCCCAGCATTTT
CASSQGTGNQPQHF
>TRBV3-1/TRBV3-2|TRBD2|TRBJ2-5|.
TGTGCCAGCAGCCAGGGGCTAGCGGGGGAGACCCAGTACTTC
CASSQGLAGETQYF
>TRBV28|.|TRBJ1-1|.
TGTGCCAGCAGTTTGGGAGGGCATGAAGCTTTCTTT
CASSLGGHEAFF
>TRBV5-4|.|TRBJ1-3|.
TGTGCCAGCAGCTTCTTCGGACAGTCCGACTCTGGAAACACCATATATTTT
CASSFFGQSDSGNTIYF
>TRBV5-1|.|TRBJ2-5|.
TGCGCCAGCAGCATAGGGGAGACCCAGTACTTC
CASSIGETQYF
>TRBV7-6|.|TRBJ2-1|.
TGTGCCAGCAGCTTAGAGGGACGGCGCTCCTACAATGAGCAGTTCTTC
CASSLEGRRSYNEQFF
>TRBV19|.|TRBJ2-1|.
TGTGCCAGTAGTATTGTTTCGGGCGGCAATGAGCAGTTCTTC
CASSIVSGGNEQFF
>TRBV9|.|TRBJ1-1|.
TGTGCCAGCAGTGGCGGTTGGGAAATGAACACTGAAGCTTTCTTT
CASSGGWEMNTEAFF
>TRBV15|.|TRBJ2-2|.
TGTGCCACCAGCAGCCCCGGGCACCGTAACACCGGGGAGCTGTTTTTT
CATSSPGHRNTGELFF
>TRBV10-1|.|TRBJ2-5|.
TGCGCCAGCAGTGAAAACCGAAAAGAGACCCAGTACTTC
CASSENRKETQYF
>TRBV27|.|TRBJ1-2|once
TGTGCCAGCAGTCTCCTACCGAACTATGGCTACACCTTC
CASSLLPNYGYTF
>TRBV30|.|TRBJ1-3|.
TGTGCCTGGAGTGCCGCGGGGAGCCACAGTGGAAACACCATATATTTT
CAWSAAGSHSGNTIYF
>TRBV11-2|TRBD2|TRBJ2-1|.
TGTGCCAGCAGCTTAGTAGCGGGACGTGAGCAGTTCTTC
CASSLVAGREQFF